The text below deals with one TCR beta chain. Its antigen remains unknown. Germline V CDR1 and CDR2: SGHDT, YYEEEE. V was clipped by 3 bases and J by 5 bases; unmatched bases: 6. CDR3 length: 17 residues. TCRdb's table, derived via immunoSEQ multiplex PCR, lists solely in-frame clones and lacks some. The repertoire holds roughly 330,000 clones, with approximately 74% as singletons. The sample originates from a study of shared clonotypes between healthy human individuals. Study conclusions and caveats: The sharing of 5% to 6.5% of naive CD4 clonotypes was seen across several donors. The study generally estimated greater richness for naive than memory subsets.

This receptor was identified in a man aged 30 to 39 in good health. The sequencing input was memory CD4+ T cells sorted from blood. Sample subset: CD45RA-negative fraction. The chain has TRBV5-6 and TRBJ2-3, with 16 bases that match TRBD2. The DNA of the CDR3 is TGTGCCAGCAGCTGGGGGACTAGCGGGAGGGCCAGAGATACGCAGTATTTT. Amino acids: CASSWGTSGRARDTQYF.